This T cell receptor (beta chain) was recovered during a study of T cell responses to AZD1222 COVID-19 vaccine. General study results and limits: Sampled repertoires all dated from after the peak T cell response. There were mostly white British donors and more females than males, and clonal diversity was possibly underestimated. Spike-specific TCR repertoires showed rising breadth and depth after two AZD1222 doses.

Pooling of second doses given at about 4 or about 12 weeks was done. Data came from immunoSEQ multiplex PCR; TCRdb stores just in-frame clones and leaves some out. The sample gives about 140,000 clones, 85% to 90% of which show up once; more than 3% is in the top ten. As regards this clone: Antigen: not known.

Deletions cut 0 bases from V and 2 bases from J, with 6 bases between. Germline CDR1 is SGDLS and CDR2 is YYNGEE. The CDR3 has 14 amino acids. This specimen consisted of peripheral blood, obtained 28 days after the second AZD1222 dose. The sequence was collected from an adult who received the AZD1222 COVID-19 vaccine. This chain connects TRBV9 to TRBJ1-3; D is uncertain. CDR3 residues: CASSVGNTGNTIYF. CDR3 in DNA: TGTGCCAGCAGCGTAGGGAATACTGGAAACACCATATATTTT.